The present TCR beta chain was sequenced within a study of beta chain features in type 1 diabetes. V dropped 3 bases and J dropped 4; count of bases not matched to a gene: 5. Per the germline V gene, CDR1 is KGHSH and CDR2 is LQKENI. The CDR3 is 14 residues long. General observations from the study: Any HLA effect on TCRB rearrangement was left unresolved by small sub-analyses. Researchers report that Type 1 diabetes patients had moderately but significantly shorter TCRB CDR3s across all four CD4+ subsets.

Every isolated RNA sample was fully reverse transcribed, so sequencing captured expressed TCRB transcripts. The method was immunoSEQ multiplex PCR; TCRdb's version includes in-frame clones alone and lacks a portion of them. The sample holds more than 250,000 clones, 15% seen once. Each donor gave one heparinised blood draw averaging about 120 mL. Using CD45RO/CCR7/CD25/CD127/CD95/CD27, CD4+ naive, central memory, regulatory and stem cell-like memory cells were sorted. This clone has more than one count but fewer than ten. As yet, its antigen is unknown. The sample taken for sequencing was naive CD4+ T cells from blood. The receptor was derived from a man aged 18 to 30 with type 1 diabetes. The rearrangement links TRBV18 to TRBJ2-5; TRBD2 matches at 7 bases. The DNA of the CDR3 is TGTGCCAGCTCACCGGGAGGGCAGGGAGAGACCCAGTACTTC. Amino acids: CASSPGGQGETQYF.